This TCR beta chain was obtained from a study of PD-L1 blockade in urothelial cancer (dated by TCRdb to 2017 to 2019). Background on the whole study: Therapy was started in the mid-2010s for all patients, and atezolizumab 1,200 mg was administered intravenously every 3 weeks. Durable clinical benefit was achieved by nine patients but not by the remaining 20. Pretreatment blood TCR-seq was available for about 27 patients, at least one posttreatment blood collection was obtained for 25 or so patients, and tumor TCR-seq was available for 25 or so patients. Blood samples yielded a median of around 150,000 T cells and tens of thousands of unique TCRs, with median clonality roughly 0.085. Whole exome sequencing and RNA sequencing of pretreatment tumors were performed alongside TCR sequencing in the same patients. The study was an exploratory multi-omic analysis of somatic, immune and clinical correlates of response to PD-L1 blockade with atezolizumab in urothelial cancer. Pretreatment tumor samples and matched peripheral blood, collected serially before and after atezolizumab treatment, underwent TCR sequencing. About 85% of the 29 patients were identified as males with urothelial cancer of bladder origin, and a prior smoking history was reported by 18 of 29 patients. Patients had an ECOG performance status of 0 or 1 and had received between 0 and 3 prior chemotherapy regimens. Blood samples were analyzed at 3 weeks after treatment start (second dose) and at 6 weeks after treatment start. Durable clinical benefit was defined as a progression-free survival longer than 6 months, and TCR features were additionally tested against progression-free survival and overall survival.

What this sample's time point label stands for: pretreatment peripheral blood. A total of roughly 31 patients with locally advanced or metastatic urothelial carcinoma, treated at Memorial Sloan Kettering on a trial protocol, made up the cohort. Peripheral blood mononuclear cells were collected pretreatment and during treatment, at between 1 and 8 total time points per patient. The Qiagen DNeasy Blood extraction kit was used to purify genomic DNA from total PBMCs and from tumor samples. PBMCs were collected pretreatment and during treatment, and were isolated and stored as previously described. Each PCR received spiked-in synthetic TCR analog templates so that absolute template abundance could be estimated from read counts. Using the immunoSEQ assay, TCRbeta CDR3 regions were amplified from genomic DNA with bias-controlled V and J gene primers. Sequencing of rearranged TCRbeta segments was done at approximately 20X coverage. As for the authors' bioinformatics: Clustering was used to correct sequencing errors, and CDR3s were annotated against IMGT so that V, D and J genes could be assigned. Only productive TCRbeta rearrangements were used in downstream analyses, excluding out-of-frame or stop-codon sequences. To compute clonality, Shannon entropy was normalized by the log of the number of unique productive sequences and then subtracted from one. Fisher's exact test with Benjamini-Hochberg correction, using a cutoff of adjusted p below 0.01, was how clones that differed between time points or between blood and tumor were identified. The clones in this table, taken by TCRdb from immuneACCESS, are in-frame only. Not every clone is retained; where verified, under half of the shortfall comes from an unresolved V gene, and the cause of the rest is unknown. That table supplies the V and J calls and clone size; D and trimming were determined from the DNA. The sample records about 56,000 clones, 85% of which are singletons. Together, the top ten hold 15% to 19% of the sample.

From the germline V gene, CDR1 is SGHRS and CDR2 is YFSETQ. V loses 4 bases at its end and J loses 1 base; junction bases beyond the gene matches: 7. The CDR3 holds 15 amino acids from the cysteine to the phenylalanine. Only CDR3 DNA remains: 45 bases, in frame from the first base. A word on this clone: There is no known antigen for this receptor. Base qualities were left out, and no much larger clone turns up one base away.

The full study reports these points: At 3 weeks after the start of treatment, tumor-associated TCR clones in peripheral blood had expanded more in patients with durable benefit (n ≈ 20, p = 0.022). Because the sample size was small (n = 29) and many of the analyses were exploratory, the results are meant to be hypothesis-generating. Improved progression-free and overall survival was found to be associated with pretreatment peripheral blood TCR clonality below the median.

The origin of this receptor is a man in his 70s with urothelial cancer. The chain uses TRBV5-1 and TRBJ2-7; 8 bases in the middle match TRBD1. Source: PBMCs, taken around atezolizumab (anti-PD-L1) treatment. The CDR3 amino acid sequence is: CASSNRDRFSYEQYF. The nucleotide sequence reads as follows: TGCGCCAGCAGCAACCGGGACAGGTTTTCCTACGAGCAGTACTTC.